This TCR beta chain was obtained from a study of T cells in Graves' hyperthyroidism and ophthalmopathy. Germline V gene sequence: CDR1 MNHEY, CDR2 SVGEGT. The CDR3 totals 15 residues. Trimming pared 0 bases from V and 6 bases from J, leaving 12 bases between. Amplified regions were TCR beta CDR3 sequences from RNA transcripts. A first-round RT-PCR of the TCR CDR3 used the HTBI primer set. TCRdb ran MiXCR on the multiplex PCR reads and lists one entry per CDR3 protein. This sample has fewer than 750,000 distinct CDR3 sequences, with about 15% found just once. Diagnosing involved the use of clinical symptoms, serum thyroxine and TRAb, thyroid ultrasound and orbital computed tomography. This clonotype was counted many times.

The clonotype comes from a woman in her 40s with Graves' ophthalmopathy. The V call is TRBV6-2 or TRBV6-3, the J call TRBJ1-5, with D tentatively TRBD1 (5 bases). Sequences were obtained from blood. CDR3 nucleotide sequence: TGTGCCAGCAGTTACTCGAAGGAGGACATTCAGCCCCAGCATTTT. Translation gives CASSYSKEDIQPQHF.